This TCR beta chain was sequenced for a study of control samples from healthy donors and cancer patients. With 0 bases clipped from V and 4 bases from J, the junction kept 20 bases outside the gene matches. This CDR3 comprises 20 residues. Assay: immunoSEQ multiplex PCR; the TCRdb copy retains only in-frame clones and omits some. The data contain roughly 140,000 clones, 89% of them singletons. This clone came up once. The chain employs TRBV23-1 and TRBJ2-7; 8 bases align to TRBD2. TRBV23-1 is given ORF status, its function remaining uncertain. This TCR was sampled from a man aged 25 to 40 in good health. Material: blood. Written as DNA, the CDR3 is TGCGCCAGCAGTCAATCGATCGAGGGAGTGCAGGCGGGAGGATTGTACGAGCAGTACTTC. This sequence encodes CASSQSIEGVQAGGLYEQYF.